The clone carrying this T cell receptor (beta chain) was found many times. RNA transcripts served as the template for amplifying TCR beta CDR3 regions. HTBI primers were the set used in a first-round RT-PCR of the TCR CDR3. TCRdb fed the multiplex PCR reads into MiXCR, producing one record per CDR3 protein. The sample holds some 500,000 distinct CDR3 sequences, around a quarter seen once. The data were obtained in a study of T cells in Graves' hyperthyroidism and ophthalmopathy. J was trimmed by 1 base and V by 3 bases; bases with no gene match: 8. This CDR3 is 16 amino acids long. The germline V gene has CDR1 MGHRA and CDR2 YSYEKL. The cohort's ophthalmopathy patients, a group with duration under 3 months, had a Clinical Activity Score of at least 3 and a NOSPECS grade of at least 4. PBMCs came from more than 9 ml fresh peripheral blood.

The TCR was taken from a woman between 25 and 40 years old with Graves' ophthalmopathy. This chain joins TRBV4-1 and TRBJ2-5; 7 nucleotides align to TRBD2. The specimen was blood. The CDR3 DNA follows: TGCGCCAGCAGCCAGGGCGGACTAGGGTCCCAAGAGACCCAGTACTTC. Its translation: CASSQGGLGSQETQYF.